This T cell receptor beta chain was observed in a study of T cell changes during pregnancy in multiple sclerosis (dated by TCRdb to the late 2010s). For the wider study: Changes in the T cell repertoire over the course of pregnancy were examined in this study in women with multiple sclerosis.

For this clone: It lacks a known antigen. It has no much larger one-base neighbor in the sample; base qualities were not kept.

To prepare the library, the immunoSEQ multiplex PCR assay was applied. TCRdb re-hosts the immuneACCESS table, in-frame sequences only. Its copies lack some clones; in the studies checked, an unresolved V gene accounts for under half of them, and the cause for the rest is not known. Across this sample there are 30,000 to 45,000 clones, with around 92% seen only once. 0.45% to 0.5% of the sample belongs to the ten largest clones. The germline V gene yields ENHRY for CDR1 and SYGVKD for CDR2. The CDR3 covers 16 residues, taking in both the cysteine and the phenylalanine. Only the CDR3 region is kept as DNA, spanning 48 bases read in frame from base 1. V is pared back by 4 bases and J by 0 bases, with 13 bases lying between the germline termini.

The material was CD4+ T cells from peripheral blood mononuclear cells, obtained in the second trimester of pregnancy. The rearrangement combines TRBV10-3 with TRBJ2-1, and TRBD1 may be the D gene, going by 5 matching bases. The sequence came from a female donor in good health, enrolled as a control in a pregnancy study. The CDR3 region reads CAISAQTDFSYNEQFF. The DNA is as follows: TGTGCCATCAGTGCGCAGACAGACTTCTCCTACAATGAGCAGTTCTTC.